Presented here are 11 T cell receptor beta chains from one specimen sequenced in a study of shared clonotypes between healthy human individuals. The assay was immunoSEQ multiplex PCR, and TCRdb's table has in-frame clones only and misses some. This table has about 2 million clones, 85% to 95% appearing once. The material sequenced was naive CD4+ T cells sorted from blood. Subset noted: CD45RA+ positively selected. Receptor source: a man younger than 35 in good health.

The chain employs TRBV28 and TRBJ2-5; 8 positions match TRBD2. The CDR3 contains 14 residues. With 6 bases clipped from V and 1 base from J, the junction kept 4 bases outside the gene matches. Germline lookup yields CDR1 MDHEN and CDR2 SYDVKM. This chain's CDR3 is CASSRGGTQETQYF. In DNA form, the CDR3 reads TGTGCCAGCAGCCGGGGGGGGACCCAAGAGACCCAGTACTTC. Full variable domain (outside the CDR3, taken from reference TRBV28 and TRBJ2-5): DVKVTQSSRYLVKRTGEKVFLECVQDMDHENMFWYRQDPGLGLRLIYFSYDVKMKEKGDIPEGYSVSREKKERFSLILESASTNQTSMYLCASSRGGTQETQYFGPGTRLLVL.

This chain connects TRBV5-1 to TRBJ1-1; TRBD1 matches 9 bases. Germline lookup yields CDR1 SGHRS and CDR2 YFSETQ. The CDR3 sequence is 15 residues long. Trimming took 8 bases from V and 2 from J; bases not matched to a gene: 10. The CDR3 region is CASNGQGNINTEAFF. In DNA, the CDR3 is TGCGCCAGTAACGGACAGGGGAATATTAACACTGAAGCTTTCTTT.

V usage is TRBV19 and J usage is TRBJ2-1; 7 nucleotides agree with TRBD2. Germline CDR1 and CDR2: LNHDA and SQIVND (reference sequence). This CDR3 has 13 amino acids. J was trimmed by 6 bases and V by 6 bases; bases with no gene match: 5. For the CDR3, the DNA is TGTGCCAGTAGATGGCCTAGCGGCAATGAGCAGTTCTTC. This gives the protein CASRWPSGNEQFF.

In its sample, this clone was seen a few times. The genes are TRBV7-9 and TRBJ1-1; 8 bases match TRBD1. With 5 bases clipped from V and 4 bases from J, the junction kept 6 bases outside the gene matches. Germline V gene lookup returns CDR1 SEHNR and CDR2 FQNEAQ (reference sequence). The CDR3 covers 14 residues. CDR3 amino acids: CASSLRGRGTEAFF. In DNA, the CDR3 is TGTGCCAGCAGCCTCAGGGGGCGAGGCACTGAAGCTTTCTTT. The full variable domain, with the rest looked up from reference TRBV7-9 and TRBJ1-1, is DTGVSQNPRHKITKRGQNVTFRCDPISEHNRLYWYRQTLGQGPEFLTYFQNEAQLEKSRLLSDRFSAERPKGSFSTLEIQRTEQGDSAMYLCASSLRGRGTEAFFGQGTRLTVV.

Points on this clone: Other DNA variants within this sample encode the same CDR3. The chain links TRBV5-4 to TRBJ2-6; 8 nucleotides match TRBD2. J lost 0 bases, V lost 7 bases, and 3 bases had no gene match. This CDR3 spans 15 amino acids. The germline CDR1 and CDR2 sequences are SGHNT and YYREEE (reference sequence). The CDR3 region is CASSSGGSGANVLTF. DNA for the CDR3: TGTGCCAGCTCCAGCGGGGGCTCTGGGGCCAACGTCCTGACTTTC.

V usage is TRBV19 and J usage is TRBJ2-3; 8 bases fit TRBD1. This CDR3 contains 15 residues. The V and J ends lost 4 bases and 3 bases, in that order; junction bases with no gene match: 6. Germline V gene data show CDR1 as LNHDA and CDR2 as SQIVND (reference sequence). The CDR3 reads CASSRGQALTDTQYF. In DNA, the CDR3 is TGTGCCAGTAGTAGGGGACAGGCCCTGACAGATACGCAGTATTTT.

This chain uses TRBV5-4 with TRBJ2-7; 7 bases match TRBD1. Trimming at V came to 5 bases and at J to 2 bases, leaving 7 bases not matched to a gene. This CDR3 has 14 amino acids. Germline assignment: CDR1 SGHNT and CDR2 YYREEE (reference sequence). The CDR3 DNA is TGTGCCAGCAGTCGGACAGGCGAAACCTACGAGCAGTACTTC. Translating gives CASSRTGETYEQYF.

This chain uses TRBV28 with TRBJ1-5, with TRBD1 matching over 11 bases. CDR3 size: 18 residues. The junction had 10 bases not matched to a gene; V was cut back by 5 bases and J by 1 base. Germline values: CDR1 MDHEN, CDR2 SYDVKM. The CDR3, as DNA: TGTGCCAGCAGTGATAGTTGGGACAGGGGGGTGAGCAATCAGCCCCAGCATTTT. Its translation: CASSDSWDRGVSNQPQHF.

Points on this clone: Other nucleotide sequences in the sample specify the same CDR3. This chain links TRBV6-5 with TRBJ2-5; 11 bases fit TRBD2. J was trimmed by 2 bases and V by 5 bases; bases with no gene match: 4. The length of the CDR3 is 15 residues. CDR1 and CDR2 from the germline V gene are MNHEY and SVGAGI. The CDR3 sequence is CASSRLAGGQETQYF. For the CDR3, the DNA is TGTGCCAGCAGTCGTTTAGCGGGGGGGCAAGAGACCCAGTACTTC.

The chain recombines TRBV6-5 with TRBJ2-7, with TRBD2 matching over 15 bases. Trimming removed 6 bases from V and 12 bases from J; junction bases left unmatched: 6. The CDR3 extends over 13 amino acids. Germline V CDR1 and CDR2: MNHEY, SVGAGI. The CDR3 coding sequence is TGTGCCAGCAGCTGGACTAGCGGGAGGGCCGTGTACTTC. As protein: CASSWTSGRAVYF.

The V and J genes are TRBV9 and TRBJ2-7; the D call may be TRBD1 or TRBD2 (5 bases each). The CDR3 covers 15 residues. V was shortened by 4 bases and J by 2 bases, with 16 bases between the two germline ends. CDR1 is SGDLS, CDR2 YYNGEE, per germline. The CDR3, as DNA: TGTGCCAGCAGCATATCCGGGACCAATCCCTACGAGCAGTACTTC. Protein sequence: CASSISGTNPYEQYF.